A single sample is the source of the 18 T cell receptor beta chains below, sequenced in a study of shared clonotypes between healthy human individuals. Sequencing was performed with immunoSEQ multiplex PCR; in TCRdb, only in-frame clones are kept and a portion is missing. The data hold 2 million to 2.5 million clones, with less than 95% observed a single time. Material: naive CD4+ T cells from PBMCs. Sample subset: CD45RA+ positively selected. These receptors all stem from a man younger than 35 in good health. Some clones in this sample may be carry-over from other donors' samples.

This clone occurred a few times. Other DNA sequences in the same sample also yield this CDR3. The chain recombines TRBV5-1 with TRBJ2-2, with unresolved D. Trimming shortened V by 0 bases and J by 4 bases, and 4 bases separated the two germline ends. Germline assignment: CDR1 SGHRS and CDR2 YFSETQ. The CDR3 covers 13 residues. This chain's CDR3 is CASSLGSTGELFF. Here the CDR3 DNA reads TGCGCCAGCAGCTTGGGAAGCACCGGGGAGCTGTTTTTT. Combining the CDR3 with reference TRBV5-1 and TRBJ2-2 gives the whole variable domain KAGVTQTPRYLIKTRGQQVTLSCSPISGHRSVSWYQQTPGQGLQFLFEYFSETQRNKGNFPGRFSGRQFSNSRSEMNVSTLELGDSALYLCASSLGSTGELFFGEGSRLTVL.

J is TRBJ1-2 and V is TRBV5-1, with 7 bases fitting TRBD1. Germline V gene sequence: CDR1 SGHRS, CDR2 YFSETQ. This CDR3 has 14 residues. V lost 4 bases to trimming and J lost 5 bases; unmatched junction nucleotides: 8. Written as DNA, the CDR3 is TGCGCCAGCAGCCCGGAGGGACAGCTGTATGGCTACACCTTC. This codes for CASSPEGQLYGYTF.

This rearrangement joins TRBV4-1 to TRBJ2-5; 11 bases are a match to TRBD2. V lost 6 bases and J lost 4; bases outside the gene matches: 10. This CDR3 is 16 amino acids long. Per the germline V gene, CDR1 is MGHRA and CDR2 is YSYEKL. The CDR3 region has the DNA TGCGCCAGCAGTACGGGGCTAGCGGGAGGAGGAGAGACCCAGTACTTC. This codes for CASSTGLAGGGETQYF.

V usage is TRBV7-2 and J usage is TRBJ2-7; 7 bases are a match to TRBD1. Looked up from germline, CDR1 is SGHTA and CDR2 is FQGNSA. There are 16 residues in the CDR3. V shed 0 bases, J shed 3 bases, and the junction held 8 bases outside the gene matches. The CDR3 DNA reads as TGTGCCAGCAGCTTAGCCGGGGCAGGGGGAAACTACGAGCAGTACTTC. Translated: CASSLAGAGGNYEQYF. Full variable domain (remainder filled in from reference TRBV7-2 and TRBJ2-7): GAGVSQSPSNKVTEKGKDVELRCDPISGHTALYWYRQSLGQGLEFLIYFQGNSAPDKSGLPSDRFSAERTGGSVSTLTIQRTQQEDSAVYLCASSLAGAGGNYEQYFGPGTRLTVT.

The chain combines TRBV5-1 with TRBJ2-1; 8 bases map to TRBD2. CDR3 length: 15 amino acids. The V segment lost 4 bases and the J segment 4 bases; nucleotides outside the gene matches: 7. CDR1 and CDR2 (germline): SGHRS, YFSETQ. In DNA form, the CDR3 reads TGCGCCAGCAGCCTCGGCCAGCGGGAGTACAATGAGCAGTTCTTC. This sequence encodes CASSLGQREYNEQFF.

The rearrangement joins TRBV6-5 to TRBJ2-7; 8 nucleotides align to TRBD1. CDR1 and CDR2 (germline): MNHEY, SVGAGI. V lost 5 bases, J lost 3 bases, and 6 bases stayed unmatched. This CDR3 is 14 amino acids long. The CDR3: CASSLQGGGYEQYF. CDR3 DNA sequence: TGTGCCAGCAGTCTACAGGGGGGCGGCTACGAGCAGTACTTC.

This chain links TRBV19 with TRBJ1-2, with D tentatively TRBD1 (5 bases). This CDR3 spans 17 amino acids. The V end was cut by 5 bases, the J end by 2 bases, with 21 bases between. Germline CDR1 LNHDA, CDR2 SQIVND (reference sequence). In DNA form, the CDR3 reads TGTGCCAGTAGTCCTATCCCCCGTGAGGGACTCAACTATGGCTACACCTTC. Translation gives CASSPIPREGLNYGYTF.

The chain joins TRBV5-1 to TRBJ2-6, with 8 bases matching TRBD2. The CDR3 length is 18 residues. In germline, CDR1 is SGHRS, CDR2 YFSETQ. The trim removed 4 bases at V and 0 bases at J, leaving 9 bases unmatched. CDR3 sequence reads: CASSLGLVPTSGANVLTF. As DNA, the CDR3 is TGCGCCAGCAGCCTGGGACTAGTTCCCACCTCTGGGGCCAACGTCCTGACTTTC.

The genes are TRBV27 and TRBJ1-5, with D tentatively TRBD1 (6 bases). Trimming shortened V by 6 bases and J by 6 bases, and 15 bases separated the two germline ends. This CDR3 has 14 amino acids. The germline gives CDR1 MNHEY, CDR2 SMNVEV (reference sequence). Here the CDR3 reads CASSRGPWGQPQHF. Written as DNA, the CDR3 is TGTGCCAGCAGCAGGGGACCATGGGGTCAGCCCCAGCATTTT.

As concerns this clone: This CDR3 is also generated by other DNA sequences in the sample. This chain uses TRBV27 with TRBJ2-7, with 7 bases matching TRBD1. The junction had 0 bases not matched to a gene; V was cut back by 0 bases and J by 1 base. Looked up from germline, CDR1 is MNHEY and CDR2 is SMNVEV (reference sequence). The CDR3 runs 14 residues. This CDR3 reads CASSLSDRSYEQYF. CDR3 in DNA: TGTGCCAGCAGTTTATCGGACAGGTCCTACGAGCAGTACTTC.

The chain carries TRBV7-8 and TRBJ2-7, with TRBD2 matching 9 bases. V lost 1 base and J lost 5; bases outside the gene matches: 3. This CDR3 is built from 14 residues. CDR1 is SGHVS, CDR2 FQNEAQ, per germline. CDR3 residues: CASSLGGRANEQYF. The CDR3 DNA is TGTGCCAGCAGCTTAGGCGGGAGGGCTAACGAGCAGTACTTC.

The genes are TRBV9 and TRBJ2-5, with D possibly being TRBD1 (5 bases). V was clipped by 0 bases and J by 1 base, with 7 bases between them. Germline CDR1 and CDR2: SGDLS and YYNGEE. The CDR3 has 14 amino acids. The CDR3 DNA reads TGTGCCAGCAGCGTAGAAGACAGCCAAGAGACCCAGTACTTC. This gives the protein CASSVEDSQETQYF.

This clone is a singleton in its sample. The chain is built from TRBV9 and TRBJ2-5, with TRBD2 matching 12 bases. The CDR3 has 17 amino acids. The junction had 9 bases not matched to a gene; V was cut back by 0 bases and J by 6 bases. Germline V gene sequence: CDR1 SGDLS, CDR2 YYNGEE. The CDR3 here is CASSVGATSGGQQTQYF. The CDR3 nucleotides read TGTGCCAGCAGCGTAGGTGCGACTAGCGGGGGACAACAGACCCAGTACTTC.

This sequence joins TRBV9 and TRBJ2-7; 10 nucleotides match TRBD2. Germline-derived CDR1 and CDR2 are SGDLS and YYNGEE. The J segment lost 6 bases and the V segment lost 0 bases, leaving 6 bases of the junction unmatched. The CDR3 runs 15 residues. The CDR3 bases are TGTGCCAGCAGCGTAGGGAGCGGGAGGGCCCTCGAGCAGTACTTC. As protein: CASSVGSGRALEQYF.

Details on this clone: This sample includes further DNA sequences coding for the same CDR3. The chain recombines TRBV9 with TRBJ2-5; D not certain. Germline V gives CDR1 SGDLS, CDR2 YYNGEE. This CDR3 region has 14 residues. Trimming left V 0 bases short and J 2 bases short, with 8 bases between. The CDR3 DNA is TGTGCCAGCAGCGTAGGCCCGGGTCAAGAGACCCAGTACTTC. Protein: CASSVGPGQETQYF.

The chain uses TRBV19 and TRBJ2-3, with 7 bases that match TRBD1. There are 13 residues in the CDR3. Trimming removed 6 bases from V and 9 bases from J; junction bases left unmatched: 9. Per the germline V gene, CDR1 is LNHDA and CDR2 is SQIVND (reference sequence). This CDR3 reads CASSPPGQQTQYF. CDR3 coding DNA: TGTGCCAGTAGCCCTCCGGGACAGCAAACGCAGTATTTT.

This chain links TRBV6-5 with TRBJ2-7, with 7 positions matching TRBD2. Germline V CDR1 and CDR2: MNHEY, SVGAGI. CDR3 length equals 14 residues. The J segment lost 5 bases and the V segment lost 2 bases, leaving 6 bases of the junction unmatched. CDR3 sequence reads: CASSYRGGRNEQYF. In DNA, the CDR3 is TGTGCCAGCAGTTACCGGGGAGGGCGCAACGAGCAGTACTTC.

The J gene is TRBJ2-7, the V gene TRBV11-2; 7 bases map to TRBD1. The CDR3 sequence is 14 residues long. CDR1 is SGHAT and CDR2 is FQNNGV in the germline V gene. Trimming took 3 bases from V and 5 from J; bases not matched to a gene: 7. The CDR3 loop reads CASSFSDRAHEQYF. The CDR3, as DNA: TGTGCCAGCAGCTTTTCCGACAGGGCCCACGAGCAGTACTTC.